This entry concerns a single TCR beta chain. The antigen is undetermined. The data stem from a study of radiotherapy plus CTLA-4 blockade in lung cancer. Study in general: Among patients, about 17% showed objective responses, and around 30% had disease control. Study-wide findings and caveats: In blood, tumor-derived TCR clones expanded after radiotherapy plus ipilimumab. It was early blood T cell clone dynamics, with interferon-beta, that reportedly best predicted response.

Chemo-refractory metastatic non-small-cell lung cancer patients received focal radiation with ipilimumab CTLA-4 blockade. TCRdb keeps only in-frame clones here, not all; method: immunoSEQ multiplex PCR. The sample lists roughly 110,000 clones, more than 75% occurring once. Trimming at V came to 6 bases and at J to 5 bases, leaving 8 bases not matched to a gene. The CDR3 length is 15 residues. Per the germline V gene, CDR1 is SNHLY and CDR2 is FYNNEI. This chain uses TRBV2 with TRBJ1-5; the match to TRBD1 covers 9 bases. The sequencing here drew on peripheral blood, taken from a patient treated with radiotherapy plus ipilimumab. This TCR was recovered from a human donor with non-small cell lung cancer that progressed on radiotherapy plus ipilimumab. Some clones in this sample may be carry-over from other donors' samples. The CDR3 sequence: CASSKTGGDDQPQHF. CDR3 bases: TGTGCCAGCAGCAAGACAGGGGGGGACGATCAGCCCCAGCATTTT.